This entry lists 8 T cell receptor beta chains sequenced from one sample in a study of tumor-infiltrating lymphocytes in primary liver carcinoma. TCR beta cDNA was reverse-transcribed from around 0.55 ug of total RNA. The reaction used a constant-region primer and ProtoScript II reverse transcriptase. ARM-PCR, slightly modified, supplied the TCR beta libraries through three nested multiplex PCR rounds. Running around 10 cycles apiece, the first two PCR rounds relied on TRBV1-TRBV30 forward primers together with a C-beta reverse primer. TCRdb processed the multiplex PCR reads anew with MiXCR; each CDR3 protein has one entry. The data contain over 100,000 distinct CDR3 sequences, 65% to 75% of them singletons. From unsorted bulk tissue weighing about 17-30 mg, DNA and RNA were co-extracted. Sequencing was carried out using tumor-adjacent normal liver tissue. These receptors came from a woman in her sixties or seventies with primary liver carcinoma and hepatitis B virus infection.

A note on this clonotype: The conserved closing phenylalanine or tryptophan is absent in this CDR3, likely reflecting a read error. The genes are TRBV11-2 and TRBJ2-1, with TRBD2 matching over 8 bases. CDR1 SGHAT and CDR2 FQNNGV come from the germline V gene. CDR3 size: 18 residues. The V gene end was trimmed by 5 bases and the J gene end by 4 bases; junction bases not matched to a gene: 16. CDR3 nucleotide sequence: TGTGCCAGCAGCCCTCGATTAGCGGGAATTGGACCTTACAATGAGCAGTTCATC. Residues: CASSPRLAGIGPYNEQFI.

Notes on this clonotype: Given a much more abundant clone one base away, this may be a read error. The chain has TRBV12-5 and TRBJ2-5; 12 bases match TRBD2. V lost 2 bases, J lost 5 bases, and 12 bases stayed unmatched. The CDR3 consists of 18 residues. The germline V gene encodes CDR1 LGHNT and CDR2 FRNRAP. As DNA, the CDR3 is TGTGCTAGTGGTTTGCCTAGCGGGAGGGGGGGGCGAACGGAGACCCAGTACTTC. It encodes CASGLPSGRGGRTETQYF.

This clonotype occurred once. At one of its ends the junction is not consistent with the germline gene, which may arise from a read error. The chain carries TRBV12-3 or TRBV12-4 and TRBJ2-1, with 8 bases matching TRBD1. This CDR3 is 17 amino acids long. This CDR3 is CASRGVAPGQVSNEHFF. In DNA form, the CDR3 reads TGTGCCAGCCGTGGGGTTGCCCCGGGACAGGTCTCCAATGAGCACTTCTTC.

Concerning this clonotype: A read error may be the cause here, since a much bigger clone is one base away. The CDR3 protein is CASSSDRDEQFF. The CDR3 DNA reads as TGCGCCAGCAGCTCGGACAGGGATGAGCAGTTCTTC. The V gene is TRBV5-1, the J gene TRBJ2-1; 8 positions match TRBD1. CDR1 SGHRS and CDR2 YFSETQ come from the germline V gene. V gave up 3 bases and J gave up 8 bases; unmatched junction bases: 1. This CDR3 has 12 residues. The full variable domain, completed using reference TRBV5-1 and TRBJ2-1, is KAGVTQTPRYLIKTRGQQVTLSCSPISGHRSVSWYQQTPGQGLQFLFEYFSETQRNKGNFPGRFSGRQFSNSRSEMNVSTLELGDSALYLCASSSDRDEQFFGPGTRLTVL.

With respect to this clonotype: Germline is not matched at one junction end, which may reflect a read error. The chain couples TRBV11-1 to TRBJ2-6; the D is unclear. CDR3 length equals 13 residues. The germline V gene has CDR1 SGHAT and CDR2 FQDESV (reference sequence). CDR3 in DNA: TGTGCCAGTTCACCCTCTAGGGCCAACGTCCTGACTTTC. Protein sequence: CASSPSRANVLTF.

Only a few counts were recorded for this clonotype. The V gene is TRBV5-1, the J gene TRBJ2-7; weak D call: TRBD2 (6 bases). V was clipped by 6 bases and J by 6 bases, with 16 bases between them. The germline CDR1 and CDR2 sequences are SGHRS and YFSETQ. CDR3 length equals 13 residues. The CDR3, as DNA: TGCGCCAGCAAGGGAGGAGGGGAGAGCGAGCAGTACTTC. It specifies CASKGGGESEQYF.

This clonotype appeared many times. CDR3: CSVAGTKYEQYF. CDR3 nucleotides: TGCAGCGTCGCCGGGACCAAATACGAGCAGTACTTC. The rearrangement joins TRBV29-1 to TRBJ2-7, with D possibly called TRBD1 or TRBD2 (5 bases each). CDR3 length: 12 amino acids. Trimming removed 6 bases at V and 4 bases at J, with 13 bases between. Germline V CDR1 and CDR2: SQVTM, ANQGSEA.

Worth noting for this clonotype: It is likely a read error, because the conserved phenylalanine at the end of the CDR3 is missing. The V call is TRBV6-1, the J call TRBJ1-5; D perhaps matches TRBD1 (5 bases). Trimming removed 6 bases from V and 0 bases from J, with 12 bases in between. This CDR3 spans 15 amino acids. Per the germline V gene, CDR1 is MNHNS and CDR2 is SASEGT. The CDR3: CASRVSGDSNQPQHY. The CDR3 DNA sequence: TGTGCCAGCAGGGTTTCGGGGGATAGCAATCAGCCCCAGCATTAC.